The rows below give T cell receptor beta chains drawn from one sample of a study of cytomegalovirus exposure and HLA in healthy donors. The protocol was immunoSEQ multiplex PCR, while the TCRdb copy is restricted to in-frame clones and leaves out a portion. The sample includes roughly 81,000 clones, 79% of them seen just once. The sample consisted of PBMCs. The receptors originated from a young man in good health and CMV-seronegative. Both conserved end residues are part of each CDR3. A D gene is named only where the DNA matches it firmly. Clone size, where shown, is once, few, many, or a class for clones that have expanded.

V gene	CDR3 length	D gene	J gene	clone size	CDR3 DNA	CDR3 protein
TRBV27	16	.	TRBJ2-2	.	TGTGCCAGCAGTTTATCGATCCGAGAGAACACCGGGGAGCTGTTTTTT	CASSLSIRENTGELFF
TRBV29-1	14	TRBD1	TRBJ1-1	.	TGCAGCGCTACTATCAGGGGGCTGGGCACTGAAGCTTTCTTT	CSATIRGLGTEAFF
TRBV7-2	18	TRBD2	TRBJ2-1	.	TGTGCCAGCAGCTTAGAGGGGGGACTAGCGGGAGTAATCTATGAGCAGTTCTTC	CASSLEGGLAGVIYEQFF
TRBV5-1	14	TRBD2	TRBJ2-7	.	TGCGCCAGCAGCTTGACTAGCGGGAGAATGGAGCAGTACTTC	CASSLTSGRMEQYF
TRBV7-2	12	.	TRBJ2-7	.	TGTGCCAGCAGCCCCGGGGCCTACGAGCAGTACTTC	CASSPGAYEQYF
TRBV6-5	16	.	TRBJ2-1	.	TGTGCCAGCAGTTCCCTGGCAGGGTCCTTGGGGAATGAGCAGTTCTTC	CASSSLAGSLGNEQFF
TRBV7-2	12	.	TRBJ2-1	.	TGTGCCAGCAGCACATCCGCGGGGGAGCAGTTCTTC	CASSTSAGEQFF
TRBV6-5	15	TRBD1	TRBJ2-5	.	TGTGCCAGCAGTTACATACAGGGGGCTGGGGGGACCCAGTACTTC	CASSYIQGAGGTQYF
TRBV6-1	13	.	TRBJ1-2	.	TGTGCCAGCAGCACCGCAGGGTCTGGCGGCTACACCTTC	CASSTAGSGGYTF
TRBV6-1	16	.	TRBJ1-5	.	TGTGCCAGCAGTGAAGAGTGGCAGGGGAGGGGTCAGCCCCAGCATTTT	CASSEEWQGRGQPQHF
TRBV18	15	TRBD2	TRBJ2-5	.	TGTGCCAGCTCACCCCAGCGGGGGGTCCTTGAGACCCAGTACTTC	CASSPQRGVLETQYF
TRBV9	13	.	TRBJ2-7	.	TGTGCCAGCAGCGAGGGGGTTACCTACGAGCAGTACTTC	CASSEGVTYEQYF
TRBV6-5	14	TRBD1	TRBJ1-1	.	TGTGCCAGCAGACCCGGGACAGCCAATATCAAAGGTTTCTTT	CASRPGTANIKGFF
TRBV28	15	TRBD2	TRBJ2-7	.	TGTGCCACCACCCAGACTAGCGGAAGCTCCTACGAGCAGTACTTC	CATTQTSGSSYEQYF
TRBV27	16	TRBD1	TRBJ2-7	.	TGTGCCAGCAGTTTATCTGGACAGGGACTTGTGTACGAGCAGTACTTC	CASSLSGQGLVYEQYF
TRBV27	15	TRBD2	TRBJ2-1	.	TGTGCCAGCAGTCCAGGGACTAGCGGAAACAATGAGCAGTTCTTC	CASSPGTSGNNEQFF
TRBV4-1	17	.	TRBJ1-2	few	TGCGCCAGCAGCCAAGACGAGACGGAGTCGGAAGTCTATGGCTACACCTTC	CASSQDETESEVYGYTF
TRBV21-1	18	.	TRBJ1-5	.	TGTGCCAGCAGCAAAGGATGCCTGTACTGCAGGGAGGGACAGCCCCAGCATTTT	CASSKGCLYCREGQPQHF
TRBV11-2	15	.	TRBJ2-3	.	TGTGCCAGCAGCTCGGGATCTCTCTCGAGGGATACGCAGTATTTT	CASSSGSLSRDTQYF
TRBV11-2	15	TRBD2	TRBJ2-7	.	TGTGCCAGCAGCTCAACTAGCGGGGGGGGGTACGAGCAGTACTTC	CASSSTSGGGYEQYF
TRBV5-1	14	TRBD1	TRBJ1-2	.	TGCGCCAGCAGTTTGGACAGGGGCGGCTATGGCTACACCTTC	CASSLDRGGYGYTF
TRBV5-5	17	.	TRBJ2-7	few	TGTGCCAGCAGCTTGTCACTTGTGCCCATGAGCTCCTACGAGCAGTACTTC	CASSLSLVPMSSYEQYF
TRBV4-3	15	.	TRBJ2-5	.	TGCGCCAGCAGCCAAAATGTCCGGGGCCAAGAGACCCAGTACTTC	CASSQNVRGQETQYF
TRBV18	16	TRBD1	TRBJ1-2	once	TGTGCCAGCTCACCCGGGGACGTATCAGGGGGGAATGGCTACCCCTTC	CASSPGDVSGGNGYPF
TRBV4-1	11	TRBD1	TRBJ1-2	.	TGCGCCAGCAGCAAAGGACAGGACTACACCTTC	CASSKGQDYTF
TRBV4-1	14	.	TRBJ2-7	.	TGCGCCAGCAGCCAAGACTGGGGGCCCTTCGAGCAGTACTTC	CASSQDWGPFEQYF
TRBV19	14	TRBD1	TRBJ1-5	few	TGTGCCAGTGCGATGACAGGGAGCAATCAGCCCCAGCATTTT	CASAMTGSNQPQHF
TRBV6-5	14	TRBD1	TRBJ2-7	.	TGTGCCAGCAGTCCGAGGGGGCTATCATACGAGCAGTACTTC	CASSPRGLSYEQYF